This T cell receptor (beta chain) was sequenced during a study of regulatory T cells in long-lasting Graves disease. Notes on the study in general: Persistent disease showed a preference for TRBV28, TRBJ1-2 and TRBJ2-5. Persistent-disease Graves' patients showed less TCR diversity than new cases.

In its sample, this clonotype was seen many times. Its antigen is unknown. The time point was: newly diagnosed GD, antithyroid drugs for less than 3 months. Extracted PBMC RNA gave rise to the TCR library. The V gene's germline CDR1 is DFQATT and CDR2 SNEGSKA (reference sequence). Trimming at V came to 6 bases and at J to 4 bases, leaving 10 bases not matched to a gene. The length of the CDR3 is 14 residues. For TCR beta, libraries came from iRepertoire HTBI primers and Arm-PCR of CDR3 regions. TCRdb analysed the multiplex PCR reads with MiXCR anew, one entry per CDR3 protein. The repertoire holds hundreds of thousands of distinct CDR3 sequences, with about a sixth as singletons. Another study also made use of these data, one on T cells in Graves' hyperthyroidism and ophthalmopathy. As that study records: TCR CDR3 regions were first amplified by RT-PCR with HTBI primers. The model anticipated ophthalmopathy a median about 6.5 months pre-onset.

This chain joins TRBV20-1 and TRBJ2-3, with TRBD2 matching 7 bases. The sequence derives from a woman aged 25 to 39 with Graves disease. The source material was peripheral blood mononuclear cells (PBMCs), sampled at new diagnosis, from a patient treated with antithyroid drugs. CDR3 coding DNA: TGCAGTGCCGTAGGGGCGGGAGTGGCAGATACGCAGTATTTT. Its protein is CSAVGAGVADTQYF.